The rows below give T cell receptor beta chains drawn from one sample of a study of cytomegalovirus exposure and HLA in healthy donors. Sequencing used immunoSEQ multiplex PCR; TCRdb keeps in-frame clones, though not all of them. The table has fewer than 200,000 clones, 76% seen once. The sequenced sample consisted of PBMCs. The receptors were sampled from a man aged 55 to 69 in good health and CMV-seronegative. Both conserved end residues are part of each CDR3. Each record gives: clone size, D gene, V gene, J gene, CDR3 DNA, CDR3 protein. D genes are given only for firm matches. Clone size is given for some rows only: seen once, a few or many times, or a class if the clone is expanded.

NA	TRBD1	TRBV5-5	TRBJ2-1	TGTGCCATCTCCCCGGGACAGGAGTGGAATGAGCAGTTCTTC	CAISPGQEWNEQFF
NA	TRBD2	TRBV4-2	TRBJ2-3	TGTGCCAGCAGGCGGACTAGCCCTACAGATACGCAGTATTTT	CASRRTSPTDTQYF
once	NA	TRBV6-1	TRBJ1-5	TGTGCCAGCGGACAGAATAGCAATCAGCCCCAGCATTTT	CASGQNSNQPQHF
NA	NA	TRBV19	TRBJ1-1	TGTGCCAGTAGGGGGCGCGTGAACACTGAAGCTTTCTTT	CASRGRVNTEAFF
NA	TRBD1	TRBV12-5	TRBJ2-5	TGTGCTAGTGGTCCGCCCGGGACAGCTGAGGGGCAGACCCAGTACTTC	CASGPPGTAEGQTQYF
NA	NA	TRBV11-3	TRBJ1-1	TGTGCCAGCAGCTTCGGAGGGAACACTGAAGCTTTCTTT	CASSFGGNTEAFF
NA	NA	TRBV7-2	TRBJ2-7	TGTGCCAGCAGCTTCGGACAGTACGAGCAGTACTTC	CASSFGQYEQYF
NA	TRBD2	TRBV5-1	TRBJ2-1	TGCGCCAGCAGCTCCGGAGGGGGACTAGCGGGAGTCAATGAGCAGTTCTTC	CASSSGGGLAGVNEQFF
NA	TRBD1	TRBV6-5	TRBJ1-5	TGTGCCAGTAGTTACCGACAGGGGATTGGTCAGCCCCAGCATTTT	CASSYRQGIGQPQHF
NA	NA	TRBV19	TRBJ1-5	TGTGCCAGTAGTATGTGGAGGGCGGGCAATCAGCCCCAGCATTTT	CASSMWRAGNQPQHF
few	NA	TRBV5-1	TRBJ1-3	TGCGCCAGCAGCTCGACAGGATCGTCTGGAAACACCATATATTTT	CASSSTGSSGNTIYF
NA	TRBD2	TRBV5-1	TRBJ2-2	TGCGCCAGCAGCTGGACTAGCGGGGGCGGCACCGGGGAGCTGTTTTTT	CASSWTSGGGTGELFF
once	TRBD1	TRBV25-1	TRBJ2-7	TGTGCCAGCAGTGACGGGACAGGGTTCTACGAGCAGTACTTC	CASSDGTGFYEQYF
NA	TRBD1	TRBV15	TRBJ1-4	TGTGCCACCAGCAGAGATCCAAGACAGGGGATAGGAAAACTGTTTTTT	CATSRDPRQGIGKLFF
NA	NA	TRBV4-3	TRBJ2-4	TGCGCCAGCAGCCAAGTCCCCCGGGACTCCATTCAGTACTTC	CASSQVPRDSIQYF
many	TRBD2	TRBV6-4	TRBJ2-2	TGTGCCAGCAGTGACGGGAGGGCCACCGGGGAGCTGTTTTTT	CASSDGRATGELFF
NA	TRBD1	TRBV6-1	TRBJ1-5	TGTGCCAGCAGTGCTCCGGGACAGGGATTTGTACAGACTCAGCCCCAGCATTTT	CASSAPGQGFVQTQPQHF
NA	NA	TRBV19	TRBJ1-5	TGTGCCAGTAGTCTTCCCCATGGGGGCGCAGGTCCGCCCCAGCATTTT	CASSLPHGGAGPPQHF
NA	NA	TRBV6-7	TRBJ2-7	TGTGCCAGCAGTTACCCGCCGGGGAGCTACTACGAGCAGTACTTC	CASSYPPGSYYEQYF
NA	TRBD1	TRBV30	TRBJ2-3	TGTGCCTGGCGAGGGACAGCCAGCACAGATACGCAGTATTTT	CAWRGTASTDTQYF
NA	NA	TRBV11-3	TRBJ2-1	TGTGCCAGCAGCCCCGACTCTCAAGACTACAATGAGCAGTTCTTC	CASSPDSQDYNEQFF
NA	NA	TRBV21-1	TRBJ1-5	TGTGCCAGCAGCAGGGAGGGCCGGCAGCCCCAGCATTTT	CASSREGRQPQHF
NA	TRBD1	TRBV2	TRBJ2-5	TGTGCCAGCAGTTTCGACAGGGGCCCAGAGACCCAGTACTTC	CASSFDRGPETQYF
NA	NA	TRBV5-1	TRBJ1-1	TGCGCCAGCAGCTTGGGAGCGGGGGACACTGAAGCTTTCTTT	CASSLGAGDTEAFF
once	TRBD1	TRBV18	TRBJ2-7	TGTGCCAGCTCACCGATCGGCTTAGGGACAGGGGGATCCTACGAGCAGTACTTC	CASSPIGLGTGGSYEQYF
NA	TRBD2	TRBV5-6	TRBJ2-7	TGTGCCAGCAGCTTGCTCGGACTAGCGGGAGAGATTAGCGAGCAGTACTTC	CASSLLGLAGEISEQYF
NA	NA	TRBV18	TRBJ1-5	TGTGCCAGCTCATCAGGGAATAATCAGCCCCAGCATTTT	CASSSGNNQPQHF
NA	NA	TRBV19	TRBJ2-3	TGTGCCAGTAGTATGGCTCTCTCCACAGATACGCAGTATTTT	CASSMALSTDTQYF
NA	NA	TRBV7-4	TRBJ2-5	TGTGCCAGCAGCTTAGCTCCGGGATACGTGGAAGAGACCCAGTACTTC	CASSLAPGYVEETQYF
NA	TRBD1	TRBV7-2	TRBJ1-6	TGTGCCAGCAGCCGCGGGACAGCCCAAAATTCACCCCTCCACTTT	CASSRGTAQNSPLHF
once	TRBD2	TRBV28	TRBJ2-3	TGTGCCAGCAGTTTCCCGTCTAGCGGGAGGTCGGGCACAGATACGCAGTATTTT	CASSFPSSGRSGTDTQYF
NA	TRBD2	TRBV28	TRBJ2-7	TGTGCCAGCGTTCGCGGGGGAGAGACCTACGAGCAGTACTTC	CASVRGGETYEQYF
few	NA	TRBV5-8	TRBJ2-1	TGTGCCAGCAGCACAGACACCACCCTCTACAATGAGCAGTTCTTC	CASSTDTTLYNEQFF
NA	NA	TRBV28	TRBJ2-5	TGTGCCAGCAGCCACTCACTCAGGGGAGGGGAGACCCAGTACTTC	CASSHSLRGGETQYF
NA	TRBD1	TRBV27	TRBJ2-1	TGTGCCAGCAGTTTGTTGGGGACAGGGGGCTTCTACAATGAGCAGTTCTTC	CASSLLGTGGFYNEQFF
NA	NA	TRBV7-9	TRBJ2-2	TGTGCCAGCAGCTTAGCAGGGAGGAACACCGGGGAGCTGTTTTTT	CASSLAGRNTGELFF
NA	NA	TRBV18	TRBJ2-5	TGTGCCAGCTCACCACAGGTAGTAGAGCAGGTTGGGGAGACCCAGTACTTC	CASSPQVVEQVGETQYF
NA	TRBD1	TRBV7-2	TRBJ2-3	TGTGCCAGCAGCGGGACGCCAGGGGGTAAAAATACGCAGTATTTT	CASSGTPGGKNTQYF
NA	NA	TRBV5-1	TRBJ1-2	TGCGCCAGCAGCTTGAGCAGGGTCAGAAACTATGGCTACACCTTC	CASSLSRVRNYGYTF
NA	NA	TRBV2	TRBJ2-5	TGTGCCAGCCGATTCACAGGGATAGAGCAAGAGACCCAGTACTTC	CASRFTGIEQETQYF
NA	NA	TRBV11-2	TRBJ1-6	TGTGCCAGCGGGCATCCGTCACCCCTCCACTTT	CASGHPSPLHF
NA	NA	TRBV6-1	TRBJ2-7	TGTGCCAGCAGTGAATCCGACTCCTTCTACGAGCAGTACTTC	CASSESDSFYEQYF
few	NA	TRBV2	TRBJ2-5	TGTGCCAGCAGTGAAGGTTTAGCGCAAGAGACCCAGTACTTC	CASSEGLAQETQYF
NA	NA	TRBV7-7	TRBJ2-3	TGTGCCAGCAGCCCCGAGAGGGGGACGACAGATACGCAGTATTTT	CASSPERGTTDTQYF
NA	NA	TRBV28	TRBJ2-7	TGTGCCAGCAGTTTTCCCCCCCCCACAGGGAAGAGCTCCTACGAGCAGTACTTC	CASSFPPPTGKSSYEQYF